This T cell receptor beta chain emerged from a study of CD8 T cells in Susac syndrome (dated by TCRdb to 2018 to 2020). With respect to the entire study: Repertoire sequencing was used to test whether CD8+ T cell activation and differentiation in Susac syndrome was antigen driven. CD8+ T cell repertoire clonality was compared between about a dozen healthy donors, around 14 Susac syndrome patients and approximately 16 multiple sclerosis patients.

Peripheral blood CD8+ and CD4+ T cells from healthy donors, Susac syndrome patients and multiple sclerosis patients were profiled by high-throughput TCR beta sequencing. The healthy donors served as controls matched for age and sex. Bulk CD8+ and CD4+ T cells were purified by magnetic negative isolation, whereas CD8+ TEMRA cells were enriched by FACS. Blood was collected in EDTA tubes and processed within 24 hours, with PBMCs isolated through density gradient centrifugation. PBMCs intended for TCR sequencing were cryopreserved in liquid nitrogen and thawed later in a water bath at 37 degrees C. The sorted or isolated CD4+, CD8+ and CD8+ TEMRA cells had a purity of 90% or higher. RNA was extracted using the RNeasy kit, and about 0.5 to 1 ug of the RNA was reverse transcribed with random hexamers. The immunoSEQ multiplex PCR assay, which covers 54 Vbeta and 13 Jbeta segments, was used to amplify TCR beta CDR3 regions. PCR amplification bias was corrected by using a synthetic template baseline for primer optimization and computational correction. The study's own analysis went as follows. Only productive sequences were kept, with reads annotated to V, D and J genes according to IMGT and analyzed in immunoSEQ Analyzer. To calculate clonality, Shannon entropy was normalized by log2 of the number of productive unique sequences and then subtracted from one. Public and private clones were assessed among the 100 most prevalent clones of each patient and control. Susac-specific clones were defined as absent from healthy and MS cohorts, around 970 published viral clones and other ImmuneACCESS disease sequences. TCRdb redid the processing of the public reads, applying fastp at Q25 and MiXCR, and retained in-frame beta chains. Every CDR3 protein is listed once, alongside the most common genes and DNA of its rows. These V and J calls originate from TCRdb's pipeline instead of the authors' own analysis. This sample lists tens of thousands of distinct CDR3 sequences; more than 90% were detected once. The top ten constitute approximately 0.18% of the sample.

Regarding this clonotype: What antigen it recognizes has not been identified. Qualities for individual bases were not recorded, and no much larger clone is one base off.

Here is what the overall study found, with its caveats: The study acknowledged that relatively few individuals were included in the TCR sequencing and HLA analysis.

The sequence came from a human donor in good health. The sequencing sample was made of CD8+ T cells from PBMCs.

The DNA sequence is given as TGTGCCAGCAGTCCCGGTGCCGGGACAGGGGACTATGGCTACACCTTC. The resulting protein is CASSPGAGTGDYGYTF. The rearranged segments are TRBV27 and TRBJ1-2; the central 10 bases match TRBD1. For this chain, trimming is 5 bases at the V end and 3 bases at the J end, and the number of junction bases without a gene match is 9. CDR1 MNHEY and CDR2 SMNVEV are derived from the germline V gene (reference sequence). The CDR3 spans 16 residues, from the cysteine through the phenylalanine. Of all the DNA, just the CDR3 is kept, 48 bases in frame from base 1.